This T cell receptor beta chain was identified in a study of shared clonotypes between healthy human individuals. Study results and caveats: A limitation of the genetic and exposure-history diversity represented arose from few donors. An effect of sequencing depth on clonotype sharing among donors was expected.

Naive CD8 cells were CD45RO-negative, positively selected for CCR7, excluding terminally differentiated effector memory CD45RA+ cells. V gave up 0 bases and J gave up 1 base, with 10 bases separating them. The CDR3 loop spans 15 amino acids. Germline V gives CDR1 SGDLS, CDR2 YYNGEE. At a deep level, the assay was run. TCRdb's table, derived via immunoSEQ multiplex PCR, lists solely in-frame clones and lacks some. This table has nearly 2 million clones, just under 95% appearing once. This clone was seen a handful of times. The antigen is not known. Sequencing was performed on naive CD8+ T cells sorted from blood. The chain uses TRBV9 and TRBJ1-2; D not resolved. This TCR was recovered from a man between 18 and 29 years old in good health. The CDR3 reads CASSVASVSNYGYTF. CDR3 sequence (DNA): TGTGCCAGCAGCGTAGCTTCGGTCAGTAACTATGGCTACACCTTC.